Shown below are 13 T cell receptor beta chains from a single sample sequenced in a study of T-cell reconstitution after alpha-beta-depleted transplantation in children. Using unique molecular identifiers, the investigators prepared the TCRbeta library. TCRdb reprocessed the PCR reads via MiXCR and lists one record per CDR3 protein. The sample gives 600,000 or so distinct CDR3 sequences, 20% to 25% of which show up once; approximately 14% is in the top ten. The source was PBMCs, mostly from graft donor cells, collected 360 days after TCRalphabeta/CD19-depleted stem cell transplant. The receptors were gathered from a boy under three years old who had a stem cell transplant for acute myeloid leukemia, so the T cells may come from the graft donor.

The V call is TRBV20-1, the J call TRBJ2-1; D assignment may be TRBD1 or TRBD2 (7 bases each). Germline CDR1 reads DFQATT; CDR2 reads SNEGSKA (reference sequence). The ends were cut back, 5 bases at V and 5 bases at J, with 19 bases in the middle. CDR3 length equals 15 residues. The CDR3 coding sequence is TGCAGTGCTTGGGGGGGGACAGCACTGAACAATGAGCAGTTCTTC. Amino acids: CSAWGGTALNNEQFF.

The chain combines TRBV7-2 with TRBJ2-7; TRBD1 matches at 8 bases. The CDR3 runs 15 residues. From germline, CDR1 is SGHTA and CDR2 FQGNSA. J was trimmed by 1 base and V by 2 bases; bases with no gene match: 4. The chain's CDR3 is CASSLMGTGSYEQYV. CDR3 coding DNA: TGTGCCAGCAGCTTAATGGGGACAGGTTCCTACGAGCAGTACGTC.

In this sample, this clonotype turned up many times. The rearrangement uses TRBV12-3 or TRBV12-4 and TRBJ2-3, with 9 nucleotides matching TRBD2. V lost 4 bases and J lost 0; bases outside the gene matches: 8. The CDR3 consists of 17 residues. The CDR3 DNA sequence: TGTGCCAGCAGTTCGCAGCGGGGGGCCACTAGCACAGATACGCAGTATTTT. Translated: CASSSQRGATSTDTQYF.

This chain links TRBV4-3 with TRBJ2-7, with 12 bases matching TRBD2. This CDR3 is 15 amino acids long. With 0 bases clipped from V and 12 bases from J, the junction kept 9 bases outside the gene matches. Germline lookup yields CDR1 LGHNA and CDR2 YSLEER. The CDR3 loop reads CASSQDPASGGAPYF. DNA of the CDR3: TGCGCCAGCAGCCAAGATCCGGCTAGCGGGGGGGCCCCGTACTTC.

The rearrangement links TRBV20-1 to TRBJ2-7; TRBD1 matches 9 bases. The CDR3 runs to 16 residues. The J segment lost 3 bases and the V segment lost 3 bases, leaving 12 bases of the junction unmatched. Germline CDR1 and CDR2: DFQATT and SNEGSKA (reference sequence). The CDR3 here is CSASIPQTGGFYEQYF. Written as DNA, the CDR3 is TGCAGTGCTAGTATCCCTCAGACAGGGGGGTTCTACGAGCAGTACTTC.

The V gene is TRBV27, the J gene TRBJ2-2; 8 nucleotides align to TRBD1. Trimming took 0 bases from V and 1 from J; bases not matched to a gene: 4. The CDR3 is 17 amino acids. Germline CDR1 and CDR2: MNHEY and SMNVEV (reference sequence). The CDR3 region is CASSLSRGRWNTGELFF. The CDR3 nucleotides are TGTGCCAGCAGTTTATCCAGGGGGCGATGGAACACCGGGGAGCTGTTTTTT.

V and J are TRBV12-3 or TRBV12-4 and TRBJ2-5, with 7 bases identical to TRBD2. The CDR3 sequence is 15 residues long. Unmatched junction bases numbered 3, after V lost 1 base and J lost 1 base. CDR3 sequence: CASSLERGSQETQYF. CDR3 bases: TGTGCCAGCAGTTTAGAGCGGGGCTCCCAAGAGACCCAGTACTTC.

V is TRBV12-3 or TRBV12-4 and J is TRBJ1-1, with D tentatively TRBD1 (5 bases). V was cut by 7 bases and J by 1 base, with 10 bases left in between. The CDR3 spans 13 residues. The CDR3 is CASTRGANTEAFF. In DNA, the CDR3 is TGTGCCAGCACCCGAGGGGCGAACACTGAAGCTTTCTTT.

This clonotype was seen just once. J is TRBJ2-3 and V is TRBV7-9, with TRBD2 identical over 9 bases. Germline-derived CDR1 and CDR2 are SEHNR and FQNEAQ (reference sequence). With 2 bases clipped from V and 1 base from J, the junction kept 7 bases outside the gene matches. The CDR3 loop spans 17 amino acids. The CDR3 DNA reads as TGTGCCAGCAGCTTAAAAGTAAGACTAGCGGGCACAGATACGCAGTATTTT. Translation: CASSLKVRLAGTDTQYF. Based on the CDR3 plus reference TRBV7-9 and TRBJ2-3, the full variable domain is DTGVSQNPRHKITKRGQNVTFRCDPISEHNRLYWYRQTLGQGPEFLTYFQNEAQLEKSRLLSDRFSAERPKGSFSTLEIQRTEQGDSAMYLCASSLKVRLAGTDTQYFGPGTRLTVL.

V is TRBV3-1 and J is TRBJ2-7, with D possibly being TRBD1 (6 bases). V gave up 4 bases and J gave up 9 bases, with 22 bases separating them. Germline V gene lookup returns CDR1 LGHDT and CDR2 YNNKEL (reference sequence). CDR3 length: 15 residues. The CDR3 reads CASSRQAENVTRQYV. In DNA form, the CDR3 reads TGTGCCAGCAGCCGACAGGCCGAAAATGTTACGAGGCAGTACGTC.

The J gene is TRBJ2-1, the V gene TRBV4-1; TRBD2 agrees at 8 bases. Germline CDR1 MGHRA, CDR2 YSYEKL. This CDR3 contains 15 residues. Trimming took 5 bases from V and 8 from J; bases not matched to a gene: 11. The CDR3 DNA reads TGCGCCAGCAGCACCGTAGGACTAGCCAGGGATGAGCAGTTCTTC. Its translation: CASSTVGLARDEQFF.

This clonotype has a handful of counts. This chain links TRBV12-3 or TRBV12-4 with TRBJ2-7; D is uncertain. The CDR3 has 12 amino acids. V gave up 6 bases and J gave up 5 bases, with 11 bases separating them. CDR3 nucleotides: TGTGCCAGCAGCTACCCCCACGACGAGCAGTACTTC. Translation: CASSYPHDEQYF.

The rearrangement joins TRBV6-1 to TRBJ2-3; TRBD2 matches at 9 bases. CDR3 length: 14 residues. V dropped 6 bases and J dropped 6; count of bases not matched to a gene: 7. Germline CDR1 is MNHNS and CDR2 is SASEGT. CDR3 nucleotide sequence: TGTGCCAGCAGCCCCCTAGCGGGGTCTGATACGCAGTATTTT. Its protein product is CASSPLAGSDTQYF.